This T cell receptor (beta chain) emerged from a study of T cell responses to AZD1222 COVID-19 vaccine. General study findings and limits: Donors were chiefly white British, with a greater number of females, and clonal diversity was perhaps underestimated. Spike was spanned by vaccine-associated CD4 TCRs, which were dominant at 160-218 and 743-854. Repertoires were obtained solely post-peak T cell response.

As for this clone: Its antigen remains unidentified.

This CDR3 contains 16 residues. The V gene lost 2 bases and the J gene lost 5 bases, with 19 bases spanning the gap. The germline V gene has CDR1 SGHVS and CDR2 FQNEAQ. Sequenced by immunoSEQ multiplex PCR; TCRdb stores in-frame clones only, minus some. The table records 180,000 or so clones, about 92% of them present only once. Pooling of second doses given at about 4 or about 12 weeks was done. This chain connects TRBV7-8 to TRBJ2-7; D may be TRBD1 (5 bases). This clonotype was sampled from an adult who received the AZD1222 COVID-19 vaccine. The sample was peripheral blood, taken 28 days after the second AZD1222 dose. CDR3 nucleotides: TGTGCCAGCAGCTTAACAGTAAGGGGTGGAAGGAACGAGCAGTACTTC. The encoded protein is CASSLTVRGGRNEQYF.